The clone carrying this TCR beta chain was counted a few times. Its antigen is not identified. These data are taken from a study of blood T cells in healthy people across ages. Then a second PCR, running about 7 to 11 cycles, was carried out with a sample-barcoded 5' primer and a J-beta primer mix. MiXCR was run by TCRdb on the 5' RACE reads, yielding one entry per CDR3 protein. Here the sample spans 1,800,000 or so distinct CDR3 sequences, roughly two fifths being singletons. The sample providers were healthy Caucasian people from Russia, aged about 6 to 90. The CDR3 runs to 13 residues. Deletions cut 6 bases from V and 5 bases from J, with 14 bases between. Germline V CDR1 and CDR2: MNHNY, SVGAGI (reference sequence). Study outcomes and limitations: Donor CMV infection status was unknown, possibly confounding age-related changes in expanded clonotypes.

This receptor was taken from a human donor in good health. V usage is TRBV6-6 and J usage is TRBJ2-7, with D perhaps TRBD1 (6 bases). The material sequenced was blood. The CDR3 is CASRTGLEDEQYF. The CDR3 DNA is TGTGCCAGCAGGACAGGACTCGAAGACGAGCAGTACTTC.